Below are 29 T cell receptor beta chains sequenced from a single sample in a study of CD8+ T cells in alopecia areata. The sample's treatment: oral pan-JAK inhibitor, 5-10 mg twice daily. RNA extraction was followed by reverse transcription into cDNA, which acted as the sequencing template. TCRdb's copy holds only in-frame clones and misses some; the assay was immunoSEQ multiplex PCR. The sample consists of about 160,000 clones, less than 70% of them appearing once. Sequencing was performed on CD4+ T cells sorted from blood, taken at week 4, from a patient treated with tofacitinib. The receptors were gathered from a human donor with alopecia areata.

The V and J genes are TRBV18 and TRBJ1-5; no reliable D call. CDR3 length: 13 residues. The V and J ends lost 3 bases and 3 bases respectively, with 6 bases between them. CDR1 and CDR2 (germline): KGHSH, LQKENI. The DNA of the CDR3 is TGTGCCAGCTCACCGACGGTCAATCAGCCCCAGCATTTT. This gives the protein CASSPTVNQPQHF.

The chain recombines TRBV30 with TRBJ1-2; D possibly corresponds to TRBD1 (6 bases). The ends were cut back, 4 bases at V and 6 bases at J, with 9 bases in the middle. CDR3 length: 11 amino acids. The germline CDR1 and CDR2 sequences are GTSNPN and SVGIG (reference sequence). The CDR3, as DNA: TGTGCCTGGATCGCAGGGGATGGCTACACCTTC. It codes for CAWIAGDGYTF.

In DNA, the CDR3 is TGTGCCAGCAGCTTATCCGGGACAGTCGAGAATGGCTACACCTTC. It specifies CASSLSGTVENGYTF. The J gene is TRBJ1-2, the V gene TRBV7-2, with 7 bases lining up with TRBD1. V trimming: 2 bases; J trimming: 6 bases; junction bases outside the gene matches: 9. Germline V gene sequence: CDR1 SGHTA, CDR2 FQGNSA. The CDR3 runs to 15 residues. Together with reference TRBV7-2 and TRBJ1-2, the CDR3 gives the full variable domain: GAGVSQSPSNKVTEKGKDVELRCDPISGHTALYWYRQSLGQGLEFLIYFQGNSAPDKSGLPSDRFSAERTGGSVSTLTIQRTQQEDSAVYLCASSLSGTVENGYTFGSGTRLTVV.

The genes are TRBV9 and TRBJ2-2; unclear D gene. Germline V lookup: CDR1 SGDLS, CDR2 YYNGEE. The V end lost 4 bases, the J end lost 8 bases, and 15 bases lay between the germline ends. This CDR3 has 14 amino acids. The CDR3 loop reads CASSPRHTGGELFF. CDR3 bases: TGTGCCAGCAGCCCCCGCCATACCGGAGGGGAGCTGTTTTTT.

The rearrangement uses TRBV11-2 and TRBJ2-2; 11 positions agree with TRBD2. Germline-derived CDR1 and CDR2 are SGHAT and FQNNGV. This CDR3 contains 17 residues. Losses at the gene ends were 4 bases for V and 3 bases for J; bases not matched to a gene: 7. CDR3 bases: TGTGCCAGCAGCTCGCACGGACTAGCGGGCGACACCGGGGAGCTGTTTTTT. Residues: CASSSHGLAGDTGELFF. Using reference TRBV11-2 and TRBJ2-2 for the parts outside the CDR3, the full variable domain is EAGVAQSPRYKIIEKRQSVAFWCNPISGHATLYWYQQILGQGPKLLIQFQNNGVVDDSQLPKDRFSAERLKGVDSTLKIQPAKLEDSAVYLCASSSHGLAGDTGELFFGEGSRLTVL.

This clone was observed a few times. The CDR3 sequence: CASSAGQDTGELFF. The CDR3, as DNA: TGTGCCAGCAGCGCGGGACAGGACACCGGGGAGCTGTTTTTT. The gene calls are TRBV5-4 and TRBJ2-2; 8 positions match TRBD1. This CDR3 region has 14 residues. V gave up 4 bases and J gave up 3 bases; unmatched junction bases: 2. The V gene's germline CDR1 is SGHNT and CDR2 YYREEE (reference sequence).

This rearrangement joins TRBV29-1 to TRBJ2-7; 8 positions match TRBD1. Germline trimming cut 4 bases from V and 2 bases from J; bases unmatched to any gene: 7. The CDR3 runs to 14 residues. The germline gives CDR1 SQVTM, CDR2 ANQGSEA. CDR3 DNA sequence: TGCAGCGTTGGACGACAGGGGATGACCTACGAGCAGTACTTC. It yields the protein CSVGRQGMTYEQYF.

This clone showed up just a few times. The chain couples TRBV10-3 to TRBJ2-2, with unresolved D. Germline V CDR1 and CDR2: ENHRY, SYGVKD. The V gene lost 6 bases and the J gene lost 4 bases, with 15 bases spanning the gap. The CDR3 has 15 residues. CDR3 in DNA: TGTGCCATCAGGTCCGAGCGCGAGTTCACCGGGGAGCTGTTTTTT. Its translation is CAIRSEREFTGELFF.

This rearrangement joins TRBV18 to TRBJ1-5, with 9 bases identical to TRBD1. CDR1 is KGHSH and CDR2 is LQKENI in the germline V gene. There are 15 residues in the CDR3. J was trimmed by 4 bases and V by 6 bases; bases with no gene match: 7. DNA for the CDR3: TGTGCCAGCTCTCTTGCCGGGACAGGGAATCAGCCCCAGCATTTT. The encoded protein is CASSLAGTGNQPQHF.

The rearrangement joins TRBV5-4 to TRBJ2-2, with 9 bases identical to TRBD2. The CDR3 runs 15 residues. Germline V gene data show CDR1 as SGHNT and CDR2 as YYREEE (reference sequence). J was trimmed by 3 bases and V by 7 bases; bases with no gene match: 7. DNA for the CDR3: TGTGCCAGCTTCCCAGCGGGGGGCCACACCGGGGAGCTGTTTTTT. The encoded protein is CASFPAGGHTGELFF.

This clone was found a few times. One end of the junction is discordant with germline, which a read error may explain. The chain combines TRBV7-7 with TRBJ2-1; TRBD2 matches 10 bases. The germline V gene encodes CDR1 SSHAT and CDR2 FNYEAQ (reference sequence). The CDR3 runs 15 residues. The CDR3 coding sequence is TGTGCTAGCAGCTTAGCGGGGGGCGTCGGGAATGAGCAGTTCTTC. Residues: CASSLAGGVGNEQFF. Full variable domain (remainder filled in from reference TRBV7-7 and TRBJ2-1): GAGVSQSPRYKVTKRGQDVTLRCDPISSHATLYWYQQALGQGPEFLTYFNYEAQPDKSGLPSDRFSAERPEGSISTLTIQRTEQRDSAMYRCASSLAGGVGNEQFFGPGTRLTVL.

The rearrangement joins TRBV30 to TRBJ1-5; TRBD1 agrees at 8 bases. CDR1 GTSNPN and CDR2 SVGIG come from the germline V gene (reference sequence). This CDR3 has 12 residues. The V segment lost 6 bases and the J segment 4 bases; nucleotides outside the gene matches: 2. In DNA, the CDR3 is TGTGCCTGCAGGACAGGGAATCAGCCCCAGCATTTT. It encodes CACRTGNQPQHF.

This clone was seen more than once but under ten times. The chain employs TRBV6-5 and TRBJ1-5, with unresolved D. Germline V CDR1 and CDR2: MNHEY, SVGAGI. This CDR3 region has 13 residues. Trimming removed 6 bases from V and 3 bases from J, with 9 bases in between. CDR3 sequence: CASRVSLNQPQHF. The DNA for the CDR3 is TGTGCCAGCAGAGTATCCCTCAATCAGCCCCAGCATTTT.

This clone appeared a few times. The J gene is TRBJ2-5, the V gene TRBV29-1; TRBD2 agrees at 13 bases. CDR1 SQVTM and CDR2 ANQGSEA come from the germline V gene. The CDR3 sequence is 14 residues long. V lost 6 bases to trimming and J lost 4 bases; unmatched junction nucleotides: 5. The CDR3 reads CSVGGLAGTETQYF. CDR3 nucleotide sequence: TGCAGCGTCGGGGGACTAGCGGGGACAGAGACCCAGTACTTC.

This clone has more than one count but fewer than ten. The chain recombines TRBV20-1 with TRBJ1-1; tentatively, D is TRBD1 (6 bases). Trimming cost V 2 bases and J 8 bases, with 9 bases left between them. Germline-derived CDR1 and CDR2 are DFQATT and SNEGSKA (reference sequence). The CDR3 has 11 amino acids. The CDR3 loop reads CSARRQGEAFF. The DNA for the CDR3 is TGCAGTGCTAGACGCCAGGGGGAAGCTTTCTTT.

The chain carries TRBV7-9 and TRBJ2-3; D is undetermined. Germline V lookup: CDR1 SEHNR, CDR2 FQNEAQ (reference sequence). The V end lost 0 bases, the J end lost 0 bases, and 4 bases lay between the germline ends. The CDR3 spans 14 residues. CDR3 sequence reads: CASSLAGSTDTQYF. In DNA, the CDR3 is TGTGCCAGCAGCTTAGCGGGGAGCACAGATACGCAGTATTTT.

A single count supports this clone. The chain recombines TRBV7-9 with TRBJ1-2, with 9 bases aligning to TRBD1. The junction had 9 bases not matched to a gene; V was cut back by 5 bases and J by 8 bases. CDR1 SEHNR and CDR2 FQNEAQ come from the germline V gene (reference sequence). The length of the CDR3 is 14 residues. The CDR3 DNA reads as TGTGCCAGCAGCCAGAGGGACAGGGATTGGGGCTACACCTTC. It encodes CASSQRDRDWGYTF.

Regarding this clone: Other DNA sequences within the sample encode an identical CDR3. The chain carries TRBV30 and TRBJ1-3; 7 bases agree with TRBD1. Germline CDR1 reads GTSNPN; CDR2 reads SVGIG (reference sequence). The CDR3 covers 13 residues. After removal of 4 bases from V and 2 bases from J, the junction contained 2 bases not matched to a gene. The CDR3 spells CAWTGTAGNTIYF. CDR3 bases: TGTGCCTGGACTGGGACAGCTGGAAACACCATATATTTT.

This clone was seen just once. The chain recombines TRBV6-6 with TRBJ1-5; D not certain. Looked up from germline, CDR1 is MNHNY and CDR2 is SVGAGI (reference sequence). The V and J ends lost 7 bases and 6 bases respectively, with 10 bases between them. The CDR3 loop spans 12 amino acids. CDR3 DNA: TGTGCCAGCACCGACGGAGGTCAGCCCCAGCATTTT. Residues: CASTDGGQPQHF.

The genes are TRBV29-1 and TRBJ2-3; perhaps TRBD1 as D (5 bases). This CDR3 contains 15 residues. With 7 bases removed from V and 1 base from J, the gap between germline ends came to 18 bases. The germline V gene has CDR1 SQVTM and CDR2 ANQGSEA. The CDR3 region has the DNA TGCAGCGGTGGCCCCAGACAGATGGGCACAGATACGCAGTATTTT. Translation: CSGGPRQMGTDTQYF.

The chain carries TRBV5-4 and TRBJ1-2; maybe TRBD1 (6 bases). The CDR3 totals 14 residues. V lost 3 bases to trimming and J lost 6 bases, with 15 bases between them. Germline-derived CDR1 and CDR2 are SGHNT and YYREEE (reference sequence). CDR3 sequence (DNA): TGTGCCAGCAGCTCTGAACAGGGTCGGGATGGCTACACCTTC. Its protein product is CASSSEQGRDGYTF. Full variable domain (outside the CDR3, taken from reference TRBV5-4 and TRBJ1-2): ETGVTQSPTHLIKTRGQQVTLRCSSQSGHNTVSWYQQALGQGPQFIFQYYREEENGRGNFPPRFSGLQFPNYSSELNVNALELDDSALYLCASSSEQGRDGYTFGSGTRLTVV.

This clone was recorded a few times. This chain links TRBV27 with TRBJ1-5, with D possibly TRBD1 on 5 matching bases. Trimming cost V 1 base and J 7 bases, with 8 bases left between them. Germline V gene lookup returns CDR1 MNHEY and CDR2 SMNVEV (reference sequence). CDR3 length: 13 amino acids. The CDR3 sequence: CASSLFGGQPQHF. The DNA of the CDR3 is TGTGCCAGCAGTTTATTTGGGGGACAGCCCCAGCATTTT.

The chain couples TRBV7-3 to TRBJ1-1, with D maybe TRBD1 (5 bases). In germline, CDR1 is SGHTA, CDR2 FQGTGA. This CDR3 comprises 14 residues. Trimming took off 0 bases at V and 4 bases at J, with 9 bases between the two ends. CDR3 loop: CASSLTIGGTEAFF. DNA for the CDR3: TGTGCCAGCAGCTTAACGATCGGGGGCACTGAAGCTTTCTTT.

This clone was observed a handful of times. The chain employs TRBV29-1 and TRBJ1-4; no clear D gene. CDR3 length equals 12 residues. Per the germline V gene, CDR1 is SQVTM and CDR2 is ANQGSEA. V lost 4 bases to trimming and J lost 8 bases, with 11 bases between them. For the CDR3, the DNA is TGCAGCGTTGCTGGGTTGGGAGAAAAACTGTTTTTT. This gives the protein CSVAGLGEKLFF. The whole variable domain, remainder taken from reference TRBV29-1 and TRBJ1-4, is SAVISQKPSRDICQRGTSLTIQCQVDSQVTMMFWYRQQPGQSLTLIATANQGSEATYESGFVIDKFPISRPNLTFSTLTVSNMSPEDSSIYLCSVAGLGEKLFFGSGTQLSVL.

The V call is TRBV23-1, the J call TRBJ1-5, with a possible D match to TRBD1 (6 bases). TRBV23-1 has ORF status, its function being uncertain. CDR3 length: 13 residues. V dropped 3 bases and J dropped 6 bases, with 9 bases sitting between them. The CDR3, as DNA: TGCGCCAGCAGTCAGGTACAGGGTCAGCCCCAGCATTTT. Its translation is CASSQVQGQPQHF.

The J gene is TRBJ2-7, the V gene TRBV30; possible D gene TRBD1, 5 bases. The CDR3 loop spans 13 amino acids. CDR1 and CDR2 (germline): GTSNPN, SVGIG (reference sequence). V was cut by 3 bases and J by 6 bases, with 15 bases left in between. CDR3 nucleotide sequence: TGTGCCTGGAGGGGTTTAGGGGCTGGCGAGCAGTACTTC. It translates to CAWRGLGAGEQYF.

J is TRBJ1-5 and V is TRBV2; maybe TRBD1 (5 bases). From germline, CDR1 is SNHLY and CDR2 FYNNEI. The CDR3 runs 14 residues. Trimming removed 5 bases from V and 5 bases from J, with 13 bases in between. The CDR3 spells CASSIDRRHQPQHF. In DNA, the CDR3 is TGTGCCAGCAGTATAGACAGACGCCATCAGCCCCAGCATTTT.

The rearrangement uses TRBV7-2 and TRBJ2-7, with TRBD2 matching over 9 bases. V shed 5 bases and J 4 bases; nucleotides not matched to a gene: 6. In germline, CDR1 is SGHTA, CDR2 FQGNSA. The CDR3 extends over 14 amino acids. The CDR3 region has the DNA TGTGCCAGCAGCCTTACAGGACTAGCGTACGAGCAGTACTTC. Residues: CASSLTGLAYEQYF.

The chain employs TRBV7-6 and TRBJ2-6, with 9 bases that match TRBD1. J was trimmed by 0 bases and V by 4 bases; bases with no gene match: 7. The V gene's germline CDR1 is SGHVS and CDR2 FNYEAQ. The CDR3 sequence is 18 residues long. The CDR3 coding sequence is TGTGCCAGCAGCTCTATGACAGGGGGAGGCTCTGGGGCCAACGTCCTGACTTTC. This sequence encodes CASSSMTGGGSGANVLTF.